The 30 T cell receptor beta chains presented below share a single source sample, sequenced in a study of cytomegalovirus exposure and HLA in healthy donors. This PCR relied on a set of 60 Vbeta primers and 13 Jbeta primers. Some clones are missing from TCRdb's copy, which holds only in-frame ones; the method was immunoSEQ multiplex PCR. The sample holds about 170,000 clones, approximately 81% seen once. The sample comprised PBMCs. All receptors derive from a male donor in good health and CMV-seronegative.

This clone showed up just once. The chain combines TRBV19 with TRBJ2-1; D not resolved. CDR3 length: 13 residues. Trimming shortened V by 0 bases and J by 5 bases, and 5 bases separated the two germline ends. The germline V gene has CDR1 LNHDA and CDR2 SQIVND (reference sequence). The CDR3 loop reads CASSIDRDNEQFF. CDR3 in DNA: TGTGCCAGTAGTATAGACCGGGACAATGAGCAGTTCTTC.

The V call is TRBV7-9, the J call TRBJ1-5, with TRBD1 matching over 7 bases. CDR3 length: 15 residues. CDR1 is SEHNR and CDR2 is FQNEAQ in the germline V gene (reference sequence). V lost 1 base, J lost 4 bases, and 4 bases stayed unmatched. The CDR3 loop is CASSLGDRANQPQHF. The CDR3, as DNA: TGTGCCAGCAGCTTAGGAGACAGGGCGAATCAGCCCCAGCATTTT.

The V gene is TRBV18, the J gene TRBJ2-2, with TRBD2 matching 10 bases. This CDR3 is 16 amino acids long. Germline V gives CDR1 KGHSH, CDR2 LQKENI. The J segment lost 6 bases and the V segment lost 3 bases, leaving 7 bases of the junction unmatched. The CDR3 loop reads CASSPETSGISGELFF. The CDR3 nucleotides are TGTGCCAGCTCACCTGAAACTAGCGGGATATCCGGGGAGCTGTTTTTT.

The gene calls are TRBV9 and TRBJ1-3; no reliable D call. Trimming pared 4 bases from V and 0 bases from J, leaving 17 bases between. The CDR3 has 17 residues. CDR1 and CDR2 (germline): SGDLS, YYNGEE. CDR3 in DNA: TGTGCCAGCAGCCCCCGAACCCAACAGCCCTCTGGAAACACCATATATTTT. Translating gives CASSPRTQQPSGNTIYF.

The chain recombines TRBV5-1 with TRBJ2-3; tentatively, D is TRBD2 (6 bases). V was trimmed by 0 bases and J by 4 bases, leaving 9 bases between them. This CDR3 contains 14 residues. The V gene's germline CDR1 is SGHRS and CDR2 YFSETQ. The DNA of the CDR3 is TGCGCCAGCAGCTTGGTGGGGGAGGCAGATACGCAGTATTTT. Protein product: CASSLVGEADTQYF.

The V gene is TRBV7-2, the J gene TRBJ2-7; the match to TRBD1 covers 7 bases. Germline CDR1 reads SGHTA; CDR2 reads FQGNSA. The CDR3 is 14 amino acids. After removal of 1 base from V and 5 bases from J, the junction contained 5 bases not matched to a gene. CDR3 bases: TGTGCCAGCAGCTTAGACAGGGGTAGCGACGAGCAGTACTTC. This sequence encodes CASSLDRGSDEQYF.

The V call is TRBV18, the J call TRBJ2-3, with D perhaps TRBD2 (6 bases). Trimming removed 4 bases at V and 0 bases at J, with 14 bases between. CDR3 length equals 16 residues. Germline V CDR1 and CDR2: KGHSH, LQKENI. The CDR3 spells CASSHLKSGSTDTQYF. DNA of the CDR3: TGTGCCAGCTCACACTTAAAGAGCGGGAGCACAGATACGCAGTATTTT.

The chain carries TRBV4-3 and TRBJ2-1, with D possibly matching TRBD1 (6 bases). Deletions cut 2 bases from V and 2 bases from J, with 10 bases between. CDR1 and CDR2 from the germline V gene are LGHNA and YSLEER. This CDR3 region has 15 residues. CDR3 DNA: TGCGCCAGCAGCCAATTCAGGGGCGCCTACAATGAGCAGTTCTTC. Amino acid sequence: CASSQFRGAYNEQFF.

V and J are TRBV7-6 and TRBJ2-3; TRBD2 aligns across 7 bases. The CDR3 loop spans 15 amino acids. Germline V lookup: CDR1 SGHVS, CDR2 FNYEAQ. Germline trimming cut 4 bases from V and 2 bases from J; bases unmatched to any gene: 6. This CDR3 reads CASSSRLAATDTQYF. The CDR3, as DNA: TGTGCCAGCAGCTCTCGGCTAGCGGCCACAGATACGCAGTATTTT.

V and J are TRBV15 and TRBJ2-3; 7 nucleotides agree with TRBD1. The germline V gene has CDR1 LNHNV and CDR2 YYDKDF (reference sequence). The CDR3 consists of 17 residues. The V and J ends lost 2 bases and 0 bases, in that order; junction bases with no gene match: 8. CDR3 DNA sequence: TGTGCCACCAGCAGAATTGGAACAGGGGCTAGCACAGATACGCAGTATTTT. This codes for CATSRIGTGASTDTQYF.

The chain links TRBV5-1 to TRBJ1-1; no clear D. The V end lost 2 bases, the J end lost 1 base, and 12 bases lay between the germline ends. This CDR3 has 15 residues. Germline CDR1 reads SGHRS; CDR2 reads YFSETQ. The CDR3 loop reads CASSLTGSGNTEAFF. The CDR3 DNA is TGCGCCAGCAGCTTAACGGGATCTGGGAACACTGAAGCTTTCTTT.

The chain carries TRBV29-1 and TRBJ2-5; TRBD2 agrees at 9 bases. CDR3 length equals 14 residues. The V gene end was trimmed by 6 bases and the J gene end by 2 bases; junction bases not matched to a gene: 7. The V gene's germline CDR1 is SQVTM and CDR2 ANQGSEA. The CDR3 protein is CSVPLAGGQETQYF. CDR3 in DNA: TGCAGCGTCCCCCTGGCGGGAGGGCAAGAGACCCAGTACTTC.

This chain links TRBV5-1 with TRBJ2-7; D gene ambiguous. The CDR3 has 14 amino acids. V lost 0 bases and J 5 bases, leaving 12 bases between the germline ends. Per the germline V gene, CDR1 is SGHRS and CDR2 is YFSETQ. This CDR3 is CASSLAAVVDEQYF. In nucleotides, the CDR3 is TGCGCCAGCAGCTTGGCGGCGGTTGTCGACGAGCAGTACTTC.

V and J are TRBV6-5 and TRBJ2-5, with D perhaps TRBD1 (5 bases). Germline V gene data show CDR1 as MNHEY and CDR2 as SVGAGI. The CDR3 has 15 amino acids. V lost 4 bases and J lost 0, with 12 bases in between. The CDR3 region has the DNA TGTGCCAGCAGTTCCCGACAGTCGTACCAAGAGACCCAGTACTTC. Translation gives CASSSRQSYQETQYF.

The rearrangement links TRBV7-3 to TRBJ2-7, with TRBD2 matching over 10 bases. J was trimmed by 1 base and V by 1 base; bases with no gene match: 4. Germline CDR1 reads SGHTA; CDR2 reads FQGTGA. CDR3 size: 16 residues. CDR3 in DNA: TGTGCCAGCAGCTTAAGTAGGACTAGCGGATCCTACGAGCAGTACTTC. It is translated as CASSLSRTSGSYEQYF.

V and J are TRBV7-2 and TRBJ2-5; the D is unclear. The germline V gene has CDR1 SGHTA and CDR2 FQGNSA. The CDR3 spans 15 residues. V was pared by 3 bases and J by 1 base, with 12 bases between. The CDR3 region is CASSFYGQVQETQYF. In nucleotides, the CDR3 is TGTGCCAGCAGCTTCTATGGGCAGGTCCAAGAGACCCAGTACTTC.

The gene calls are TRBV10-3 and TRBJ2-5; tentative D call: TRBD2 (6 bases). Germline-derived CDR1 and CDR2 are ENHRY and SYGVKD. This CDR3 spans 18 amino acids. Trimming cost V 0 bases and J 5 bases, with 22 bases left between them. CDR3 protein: CAISESGLGGRPPETQYF. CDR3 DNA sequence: TGTGCCATCAGTGAGTCCGGGTTAGGAGGGAGGCCTCCGGAGACCCAGTACTTC.

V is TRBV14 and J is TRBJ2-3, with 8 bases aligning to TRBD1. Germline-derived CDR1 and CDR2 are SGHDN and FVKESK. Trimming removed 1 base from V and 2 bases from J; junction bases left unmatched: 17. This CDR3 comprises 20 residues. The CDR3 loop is CASSQVSQGAMWPPTDTQYF. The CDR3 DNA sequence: TGTGCCAGCAGCCAAGTTAGTCAGGGGGCGATGTGGCCACCCACAGATACGCAGTATTTT.

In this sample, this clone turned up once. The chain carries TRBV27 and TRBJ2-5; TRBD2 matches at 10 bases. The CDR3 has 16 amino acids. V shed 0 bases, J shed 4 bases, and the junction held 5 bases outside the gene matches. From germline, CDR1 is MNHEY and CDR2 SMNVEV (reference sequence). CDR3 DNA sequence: TGTGCCAGCAGTTTATCGGGGACTAGCGTTGGAGAGACCCAGTACTTC. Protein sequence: CASSLSGTSVGETQYF.

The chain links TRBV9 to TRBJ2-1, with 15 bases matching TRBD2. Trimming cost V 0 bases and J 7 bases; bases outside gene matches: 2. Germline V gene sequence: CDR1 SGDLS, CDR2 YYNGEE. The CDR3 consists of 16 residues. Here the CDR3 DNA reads TGTGCCAGCAGCGTAGTGGGGACTAGCGGGAGGAATGAGCAGTTCTTC. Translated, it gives CASSVVGTSGRNEQFF.

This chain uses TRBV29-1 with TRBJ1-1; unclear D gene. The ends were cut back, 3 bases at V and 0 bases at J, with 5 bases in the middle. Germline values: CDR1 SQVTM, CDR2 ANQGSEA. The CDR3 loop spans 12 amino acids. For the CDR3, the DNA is TGCAGCGTTGATTCAGTGAACACTGAAGCTTTCTTT. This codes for CSVDSVNTEAFF.

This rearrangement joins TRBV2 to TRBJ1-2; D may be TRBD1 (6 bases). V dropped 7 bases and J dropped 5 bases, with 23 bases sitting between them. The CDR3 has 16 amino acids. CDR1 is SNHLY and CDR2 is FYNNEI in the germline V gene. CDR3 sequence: CASTLLGNRERYGYTF. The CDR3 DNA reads TGTGCCAGCACCCTCCTCGGGAACAGGGAGCGGTATGGCTACACCTTC.

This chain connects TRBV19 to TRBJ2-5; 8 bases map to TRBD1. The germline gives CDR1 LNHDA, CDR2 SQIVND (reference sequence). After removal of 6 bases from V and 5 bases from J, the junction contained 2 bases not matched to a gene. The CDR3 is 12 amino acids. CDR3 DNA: TGTGCCAGTAGCTGGACAGGGGAGACCCAGTACTTC. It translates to CASSWTGETQYF.

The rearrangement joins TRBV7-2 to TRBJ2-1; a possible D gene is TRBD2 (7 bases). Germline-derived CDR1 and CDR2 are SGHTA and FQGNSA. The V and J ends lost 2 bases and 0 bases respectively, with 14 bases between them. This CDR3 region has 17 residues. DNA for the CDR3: TGTGCCAGCAGCTTACCCGGGGGAGGGGGCTCCTACAATGAGCAGTTCTTC. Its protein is CASSLPGGGGSYNEQFF.

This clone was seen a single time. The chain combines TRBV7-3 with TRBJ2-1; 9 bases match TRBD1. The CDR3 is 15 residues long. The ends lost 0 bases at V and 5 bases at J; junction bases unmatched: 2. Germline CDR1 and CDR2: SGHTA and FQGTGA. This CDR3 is CASSLTGTGNNEQFF. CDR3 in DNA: TGTGCCAGCAGCTTAACGGGGACAGGGAACAATGAGCAGTTCTTC.

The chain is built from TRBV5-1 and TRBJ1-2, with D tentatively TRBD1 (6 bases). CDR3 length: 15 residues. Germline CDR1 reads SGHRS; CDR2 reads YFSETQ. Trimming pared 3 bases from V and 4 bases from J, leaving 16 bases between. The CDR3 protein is CASSWGRQDPYGYTF. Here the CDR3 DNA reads TGCGCCAGCAGCTGGGGCAGACAGGACCCCTATGGCTACACCTTC.

The CDR3 here is CASSPLAGEGNEQFF. The DNA of the CDR3 is TGTGCCAGCTCACCCCTAGCGGGAGAGGGCAATGAGCAGTTCTTC. This chain connects TRBV18 to TRBJ2-1; the match to TRBD2 covers 10 bases. With 3 bases clipped from V and 6 bases from J, the junction kept 5 bases outside the gene matches. The CDR3 runs to 15 residues. Germline assignment: CDR1 KGHSH and CDR2 LQKENI. The whole variable domain, filled in from reference TRBV18 and TRBJ2-1, reads NAGVMQNPRHLVRRRGQEARLRCSPMKGHSHVYWYRQLPEEGLKFMVYLQKENIIDESGMPKERFSAEFPKEGPSILRIQQVVRGDSAAYFCASSPLAGEGNEQFFGPGTRLTVL.

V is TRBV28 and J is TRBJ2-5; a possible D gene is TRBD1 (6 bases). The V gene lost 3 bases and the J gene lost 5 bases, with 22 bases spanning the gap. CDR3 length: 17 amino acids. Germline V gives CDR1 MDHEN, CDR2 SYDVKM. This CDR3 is CASSFSAGPRGGETQYF. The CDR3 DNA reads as TGTGCCAGCAGTTTCTCCGCCGGGCCCAGGGGCGGTGAGACCCAGTACTTC. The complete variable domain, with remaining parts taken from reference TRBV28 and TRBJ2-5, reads DVKVTQSSRYLVKRTGEKVFLECVQDMDHENMFWYRQDPGLGLRLIYFSYDVKMKEKGDIPEGYSVSREKKERFSLILESASTNQTSMYLCASSFSAGPRGGETQYFGPGTRLLVL.

The CDR3 DNA reads as TGTGCCAGCAGTTCCAATTTCCAGGGTCCCTACGAGCAGTACTTC. Translated, it gives CASSSNFQGPYEQYF. The J gene is TRBJ2-7, the V gene TRBV6-5, with a possible D match to TRBD1 (5 bases). Trimming cost V 4 bases and J 2 bases, with 15 bases left between them. Germline-derived CDR1 and CDR2 are MNHEY and SVGAGI. The CDR3 has 15 residues.

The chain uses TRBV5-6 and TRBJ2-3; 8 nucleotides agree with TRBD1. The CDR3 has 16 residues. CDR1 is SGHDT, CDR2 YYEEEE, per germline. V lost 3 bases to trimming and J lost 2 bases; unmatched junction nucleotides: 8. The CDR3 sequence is CASSSQTGDLTDTQYF. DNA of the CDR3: TGTGCCAGCAGCTCCCAGACAGGGGACCTCACAGATACGCAGTATTTT.